Listed below are T cell receptor beta chains from one sample, sequenced in a study of blood T cell repertoires in COVID-19. Profiling relied on immunoSEQ multiplex PCR, and the TCRdb table lists in-frame clones only, not all of them. The table includes approximately 670,000 clones, about nine tenths detected once. The sample taken for sequencing was peripheral blood. The source is a woman between 18 and 30 years old with acute or convalescent COVID-19. The CDR3 runs from the conserved cysteine through the conserved F or W.

j_call: TRBJ1-1
v_call: TRBV29-1
cdr3_aa: CSVEMVAVRGAFF

j_call: TRBJ2-7
v_call: TRBV27
cdr3_aa: CASSYLTGQGLYEQYF

j_call: TRBJ2-7
v_call: TRBV7-9
cdr3_aa: CASAALAGTSYEQYF

j_call: TRBJ2-7
v_call: TRBV6-1
cdr3_aa: CASSEQQPHYEQYF

j_call: TRBJ1-1
v_call: TRBV5-1
cdr3_aa: CASSEGFWNTEAFF

j_call: TRBJ2-3
v_call: TRBV27
cdr3_aa: CASSLSRMRGGTDTQYF

j_call: TRBJ1-5
v_call: TRBV5-8
cdr3_aa: CASSTRGVGGNQPQHF

j_call: TRBJ2-3
v_call: TRBV7-3
cdr3_aa: CASSLGEQGKSFF

j_call: TRBJ1-1
v_call: TRBV5-4
cdr3_aa: CASSRDRNTEAFF

j_call: TRBJ2-7
v_call: TRBV5-1
cdr3_aa: CASSLSPMQGAAYEQYF

j_call: TRBJ2-7
v_call: TRBV2
cdr3_aa: CAGRRLVKNYEQYF

j_call: TRBJ1-1
v_call: TRBV12-5
cdr3_aa: CASGGSGGGTEAFF

j_call: TRBJ1-5
v_call: TRBV6-2/TRBV6-3
cdr3_aa: CASSPLNWFSNQPQHF

j_call: TRBJ2-7
v_call: TRBV5-6
cdr3_aa: CASVSGYEQYF

j_call: TRBJ2-1
v_call: TRBV11-3
cdr3_aa: CASSSGQGAYNEQFF

j_call: TRBJ2-2
v_call: TRBV3-1/TRBV3-2
cdr3_aa: CASSQRQMNTGELFF

j_call: TRBJ2-2
v_call: TRBV4-3
cdr3_aa: CASNPGGAINTGELFF

j_call: TRBJ2-7
v_call: TRBV5-6
cdr3_aa: CASTLAVGGTVSYEQYF

j_call: TRBJ1-6
v_call: TRBV11-1
cdr3_aa: CASSRDRTYNSPLHF

j_call: TRBJ2-6
v_call: TRBV9
cdr3_aa: CASSDTTGGTSGANVLTF

j_call: TRBJ1-3
v_call: TRBV15
cdr3_aa: CATSRWAMSGNTIYF

j_call: TRBJ1-2
v_call: TRBV29-1
cdr3_aa: CSVVSGHEGYTF

j_call: TRBJ1-1
v_call: TRBV9
cdr3_aa: CASSVDGRLEAFF

j_call: TRBJ1-6
v_call: TRBV6-5
cdr3_aa: CASRPGGSPLHF

j_call: TRBJ1-5
v_call: TRBV15
cdr3_aa: CATSRDSAGIDSNQPQHF

j_call: TRBJ1-5
v_call: TRBV30
cdr3_aa: CAWSGGGSVGQPQHF

j_call: TRBJ1-2
v_call: TRBV7-9
cdr3_aa: CASSSGILYGYTF

j_call: TRBJ1-2
v_call: TRBV6-5
cdr3_aa: CASMIQATSYYGYTF

j_call: TRBJ1-2
v_call: TRBV3-1/TRBV3-2
cdr3_aa: CASSHDRVIYGYTF

j_call: TRBJ1-1
v_call: TRBV5-1
cdr3_aa: CASSFGQGWVNTEAFF

j_call: TRBJ2-2
v_call: TRBV5-5
cdr3_aa: CASSFQRGQTGRQGTGELFF